This is a list of T cell receptor beta chains from one sample in a study of cytomegalovirus exposure and HLA in healthy donors. Sequencing used immunoSEQ multiplex PCR; TCRdb keeps in-frame clones, though not all of them. The sample holds fewer than 90,000 clones, 80% to 90% seen once. Input material: PBMCs. Receptors were obtained from a human donor in good health. Each CDR3 is given with its conserved first and last residue. A D gene is named only where the DNA matches it firmly. Clone size, where shown, is once, few, many, or a class for clones that have expanded.

D gene	J gene	clone size	V gene	CDR3 protein	CDR3 DNA
NA	TRBJ1-2	NA	TRBV9	CASSGGRGAPNYGYTF	TGTGCCAGCAGCGGGGGCCGTGGCGCCCCTAACTATGGCTACACCTTC
TRBD1	TRBJ1-5	NA	TRBV2	CATRAEGAPNQPQHF	TGTGCCACCAGGGCCGAGGGGGCCCCTAATCAGCCCCAGCATTTT
NA	TRBJ2-7	NA	TRBV6-5	CASRHGQGTYEQYF	TGTGCCAGCAGGCATGGGCAGGGGACCTACGAGCAGTACTTC
TRBD1	TRBJ1-4	NA	TRBV7-2	CASSRTGERLFF	TGTGCCAGCAGCCGAACAGGGGAGAGACTGTTTTTT
TRBD1	TRBJ2-7	once	TRBV5-3	CARSSRGRDRASYEQYF	TGTGCCAGAAGCTCTCGAGGACGGGACAGGGCATCCTACGAGCAGTACTTC
NA	TRBJ1-5	once	TRBV7-6	CASSRAGNQPQHF	TGTGCCAGCAGCCGTGCGGGCAATCAGCCCCAGCATTTT
NA	TRBJ1-3	NA	TRBV30	CAWSARDWGNTIYF	TGTGCCTGGAGTGCCAGGGACTGGGGAAACACCATATATTTT
TRBD1	TRBJ2-1	once	TRBV2	CASSEQGAYNEQFF	TGTGCCAGCAGTGAACAGGGGGCATACAATGAGCAGTTCTTC
TRBD1	TRBJ2-5	NA	TRBV27	CASSGVVGGAWETQYF	TGTGCCAGCAGTGGGGTTGTAGGGGGCGCATGGGAGACCCAGTACTTC
NA	TRBJ2-7	NA	TRBV14	CASSPIGTYEQYF	TGTGCCAGCAGCCCGATCGGGACATACGAGCAGTACTTC
NA	TRBJ1-1	NA	TRBV30	CAWSAGQRGSRSEAFF	TGTGCCTGGAGTGCCGGACAACGGGGGTCCCGTTCTGAAGCTTTCTTT
NA	TRBJ1-1	NA	TRBV10-1	CASSEASTAQGTEAFF	TGCGCCAGCAGTGAGGCGTCGACAGCGCAGGGGACTGAAGCTTTCTTT
NA	TRBJ2-6	NA	TRBV5-1	CASSLHSSGANVLTF	TGCGCCAGCAGCTTACACAGCTCTGGGGCCAACGTCCTGACTTTC
TRBD2	TRBJ2-5	NA	TRBV10-3	CAISEGSGGSSETQYF	TGTGCCATCAGCGAAGGTAGCGGGGGGTCCTCAGAGACCCAGTACTTC
TRBD2	TRBJ2-7	NA	TRBV6-7	CASSYQTSRGGFYEQYF	TGTGCCAGCAGTTACCAAACGTCTCGGGGGGGCTTCTACGAGCAGTACTTC
NA	TRBJ1-1	NA	TRBV2	CASSGGINTEAFF	TGTGCCAGCAGTGGCGGAATCAACACTGAAGCTTTCTTT
TRBD1	TRBJ2-7	NA	TRBV5-1	CASSLRVGTGLWGEQYF	TGCGCCAGCAGCTTGCGAGTTGGGACAGGGCTGTGGGGCGAGCAGTACTTC
NA	TRBJ1-4	once	TRBV7-8	CASSTRQTTNEKLFF	TGTGCCAGCAGCACGCGACAGACAACTAATGAAAAACTGTTTTTT
TRBD2	TRBJ2-3	NA	TRBV2	CASSPLAGGTDTQYF	TGTGCCAGCAGTCCACTAGCGGGGGGCACAGATACGCAGTATTTT
NA	TRBJ2-5	NA	TRBV20-1	CSALAWETQYF	TGCAGTGCTTTGGCCTGGGAGACCCAGTACTTC